These T cell receptor beta chains were read from a single sample in a study of blood T cells in healthy people across ages. Via MiXCR, TCRdb re-called the 5' RACE reads, giving one row per CDR3 protein. The sample includes roughly 800,000 distinct CDR3 sequences, roughly 25% of them seen just once. These data are also associated with another study on T cells of mothers and their children.

Sequenced material: blood. The receptors stem from a boy younger than 18 in good health. CDR3s include the opening cysteine and the closing phenylalanine or tryptophan. The order of the fields is V gene, clone size, J gene, D gene, CDR3 protein, CDR3 DNA. The D gene is left open where the match is weak. Expanded clones are given a class, and other clones once, few, many or no size at all.

TRBV6-2/TRBV6-3	NA	TRBJ2-7	TRBD1	CASSTLDRGCYEQYF	TGTGCCAGCAGTACCCTGGACAGGGGCTGCTACGAGCAGTACTTC
TRBV29-1	few	TRBJ2-1	NA	CSTWEGYNEQFF	TGCAGCACCTGGGAAGGGTACAATGAGCAGTTCTTC
TRBV4-1	few	TRBJ2-7	NA	CASSQADAAAYEQYF	TGCGCCAGCAGCCAAGCGGACGCGGCAGCCTACGAGCAGTACTTC
TRBV20-1	few	TRBJ1-1	TRBD1	CSALRDSRYGTEAFF	TGCAGTGCTCTCCGGGACAGCCGGTACGGCACTGAAGCTTTCTTT
TRBV7-9	NA	TRBJ2-1	TRBD2	CASSLGGLARGNEQFF	TGTGCCAGCAGCTTAGGAGGACTAGCGAGAGGGAATGAGCAGTTCTTC
TRBV15	NA	TRBJ1-1	NA	CAARRPGNTEAFF	TGTGCCGCTAGGCGGCCAGGGAACACTGAAGCTTTCTTT
TRBV5-5	few	TRBJ2-5	NA	CASSLVGGRQETQYF	TGTGCCAGCAGCTTGGTTGGGGGGCGCCAAGAGACCCAGTACTTC
TRBV7-6	NA	TRBJ1-3	NA	CASSPYSGNTIYF	TGTGCCAGCAGCCCTTACTCTGGAAACACCATATATTTT
TRBV29-1	few	TRBJ2-5	NA	CSVARGAETQYF	TGCAGCGTTGCTCGGGGCGCGGAGACCCAGTACTTC
TRBV27	NA	TRBJ1-1	NA	CASSLNGGDWATEAFF	TGTGCCAGCAGTTTAAACGGGGGGGACTGGGCCACTGAAGCTTTCTTT
TRBV3-1	many	TRBJ1-5	TRBD1	CASSLGQGYQPQHF	TGTGCCAGCAGCCTGGGACAGGGTTATCAGCCCCAGCATTTT
TRBV21-1	NA	TRBJ1-2	NA	CASSTFGQFYGYTF	TGTGCCAGCAGCACCTTCGGACAGTTCTATGGCTACACCTTC
TRBV14	few	TRBJ2-1	NA	CASSNQRYNEQFF	TGTGCCAGCAGCAATCAAAGATACAATGAGCAGTTCTTC
TRBV5-1	few	TRBJ1-2	NA	CASSFKGYTF	TGCGCCAGCAGCTTTAAGGGCTACACCTTC
TRBV7-3	NA	TRBJ2-1	NA	CASSLRRYNEQFF	TGTGCCAGCAGCTTACGCAGATACAATGAGCAGTTCTTC
TRBV5-1	NA	TRBJ1-6	NA	CASSLAGLGADGSDSPLHF	TGCGCCAGCAGCTTGGCAGGACTTGGGGCCGACGGATCTGATTCACCCCTCCACTTT
TRBV9	few	TRBJ1-1	NA	CASSVAGTLNTEAFF	TGTGCCAGCAGCGTAGCTGGGACCTTGAACACTGAAGCTTTCTTT
TRBV9	NA	TRBJ1-2	TRBD1	CASSAAGTGDGYTF	TGTGCCAGCAGCGCCGCCGGGACAGGGGATGGCTACACCTTC
TRBV15	NA	TRBJ2-1	TRBD2	CATSRDTSGGFNEQFF	TGTGCCACCAGCAGGGATACTAGCGGGGGGTTCAATGAGCAGTTCTTC
TRBV7-8	once	TRBJ2-3	NA	CASSLVRRGSTDTQYF	TGTGCCAGCAGCTTAGTGAGGCGGGGCAGCACAGATACGCAGTATTTT
TRBV15	NA	TRBJ2-7	TRBD2	CATSRAREAYEQYF	TGTGCCACCAGCAGAGCGCGGGAGGCCTACGAGCAGTACTTC
TRBV4-1	few	TRBJ2-5	NA	CASSLSDRRTQETQYF	TGCGCCAGCAGCCTGTCCGACAGGAGAACCCAAGAGACCCAGTACTTC
TRBV14	few	TRBJ2-3	NA	CASSRFTDTQYF	TGTGCCAGCAGCCGCTTCACAGATACGCAGTATTTT
TRBV29-1	few	TRBJ1-2	TRBD1	CSATGGFGYGYTF	TGCAGCGCTACAGGGGGCTTTGGCTATGGCTACACCTTC
TRBV15	NA	TRBJ2-3	TRBD2	CATSKKRGLAGLTGTQYF	TGTGCCACCAGCAAGAAACGGGGACTAGCGGGACTCACAGGTACGCAGTATTTT
TRBV12-3/TRBV12-4	NA	TRBJ2-5	NA	CASTPGGSRQYQETQYF	TGTGCCAGCACTCCCGGCGGCTCGCGGCAGTACCAAGAGACCCAGTACTTC
TRBV12-3/TRBV12-4	few	TRBJ2-1	TRBD1	CASSSGQGAFKIPFEQFF	TGTGCCAGCAGTTCGGGACAGGGAGCTTTCAAGATACCCTTCGAGCAGTTCTTC
TRBV20-1	NA	TRBJ2-3	NA	CSAIRDTDTQYF	TGCAGTGCTATCCGGGACACAGATACGCAGTATTTT
TRBV29-1	few	TRBJ2-1	NA	CSAELRENYPYNEQFF	TGCAGCGCCGAGCTGAGGGAAAACTACCCCTACAATGAGCAGTTCTTC
TRBV11-3	NA	TRBJ2-1	NA	CASSSRDSFNEQFF	TGTGCCAGCAGCTCCCGGGACTCCTTCAATGAGCAGTTCTTC
TRBV6-4	few	TRBJ2-3	NA	CARTSVSSTDTQYF	TGTGCCAGGACTAGTGTCTCCTCGACAGATACGCAGTATTTT
TRBV20-1	few	TRBJ2-5	NA	CSARALGPQETQYF	TGCAGTGCTAGGGCTCTGGGCCCCCAAGAGACCCAGTACTTC
TRBV7-6	NA	TRBJ2-7	NA	CASSQTVGITYEQYF	TGTGCCAGCAGCCAGACGGTGGGGATTACCTACGAGCAGTACTTC
TRBV12-3/TRBV12-4	NA	TRBJ2-7	TRBD2	CASSAVAGGSYEQYF	TGTGCCAGCAGTGCCGTGGCGGGAGGTTCCTACGAGCAGTACTTC
TRBV18	many	TRBJ2-1	TRBD2	CASSPGQAGGENEQFF	TGTGCCAGCTCTCCCGGGCAAGCGGGAGGGGAGAATGAGCAGTTCTTC
TRBV19	few	TRBJ2-7	TRBD2	CASSMGLADHGQYF	TGTGCCAGTAGTATGGGACTAGCGGACCATGGGCAGTACTTC
TRBV6-2/TRBV6-3	few	TRBJ1-6	TRBD1	CASSRPSSGTDNSPLHF	TGTGCCAGCAGTCGACCGTCTTCCGGGACAGATAATTCACCCCTCCACTTT
TRBV7-2	NA	TRBJ2-7	NA	CASSLVASVNSYEQYF	TGTGCCAGCAGCTTAGTGGCGAGCGTCAACTCCTACGAGCAGTACTTC
TRBV6-6	NA	TRBJ2-5	NA	CASSYEGLTRETQYF	TGTGCCAGCAGTTACGAGGGCCTTACGCGAGAGACCCAGTACTTC
TRBV7-8	few	TRBJ1-5	NA	CASSFRRPGRWESNQPQHF	TGTGCCAGCAGCTTCCGCAGGCCGGGGCGCTGGGAAAGCAATCAGCCCCAGCATTTT
TRBV20-1	few	TRBJ2-7	NA	CSQNDRTYEQYF	TGCAGTCAGAACGACAGGACCTACGAGCAGTACTTC
TRBV12-3/TRBV12-4	NA	TRBJ1-2	TRBD1	CASSAWTGGDGYTF	TGTGCCAGCAGTGCTTGGACAGGGGGCGATGGCTACACCTTC
TRBV24-1	NA	TRBJ2-7	NA	CATSGRVQNEQYF	TGTGCCACCAGTGGGCGAGTTCAGAACGAGCAGTACTTC
TRBV6-2/TRBV6-3	NA	TRBJ2-6	NA	CASSASGRNSGANVLTF	TGTGCCAGCAGTGCCTCGGGACGGAACTCTGGGGCCAACGTCCTGACTTTC
TRBV5-1	NA	TRBJ2-2	TRBD2	CASTRLAGENTGELFF	TGCGCCAGCACTAGACTAGCGGGAGAAAACACCGGGGAGCTGTTTTTT
TRBV5-1	many	TRBJ2-7	TRBD2	CASSLIAGGLGSYEQYF	TGCGCCAGCAGCTTAATAGCGGGAGGACTCGGCTCCTACGAGCAGTACTTC
TRBV19	few	TRBJ1-1	TRBD1	CASSPDRRGSTEAFF	TGTGCCAGTAGTCCGGACAGGAGGGGCAGCACTGAAGCTTTCTTT
TRBV5-6	NA	TRBJ1-4	NA	CASSLARRNEKLFF	TGTGCCAGCAGCTTGGCCAGAAGAAATGAAAAACTGTTTTTT